The T cell receptor beta chain under discussion was sequenced for a study of blood T cell repertoires in COVID-19 (dated by TCRdb to the early 2020s). Background on the whole study: Samples from collaborators originated in the United States, Italy and Spain and spanned both the acute and convalescent phases of COVID-19. A de-identified subject ID, COVID-19 status, age in years and sex were almost always included in the sample metadata. The prospective study material was composed of cDNA or gDNA derived from T cells, B-cell-depleted T cells, or PBMCs. The repertoires were made available in a free public database intended to serve as a resource for research on the immune response to SARS-CoV-2. Where available, HLA class I and class II types were taken from metadata supplied by the sample provider and were not determined by assay-based typing. Deeply sampled blood TCRbeta repertoires from subjects exposed to, actively infected with, or recovered from COVID-19 were included in the dataset. The samples were drawn from two sources: the first 160 participants of the ongoing ImmuneRACE study, and fewer than 1,500 subjects contributed by 6 global collaborators.

Overall study outcomes, separate from this receptor: The amount of clinical and demographic metadata varied by source and participant and was provided uncurated.

TCRbeta CDR3 regions were amplified from genomic DNA by means of the immunoSEQ Assay, a bias-controlled multiplex PCR. Per the original workflow: The number of nucleated cells in each sample was estimated from the amplification of reference gene primers within the assay. To quantify the absolute abundance of each unique TCRbeta CDR3 rearrangement, sequence reads were collapsed and filtered. For each sample, productive Simpson clonality was calculated as the square root of Simpson's diversity index across productive rearrangements. TCRdb holds this immuneACCESS table with in-frame rearrangements only. Some clones are missing; in checked studies, unresolved V genes explain under half, and the rest has no known cause. The DNA gave D and trimming, while V, J and clone size come from that table. The sample includes under 80,000 clones, with about 80% observed a single time. The top ten hold approximately 10% of the sample.

The collaborating institutions used their own protocols to collect whole blood in K2EDTA tubes. For TCRbeta analysis, collaborators shipped samples in one of three forms: frozen whole blood, isolated PBMCs, or DNA extracted from either of those sample types. Comment on this clone: Its antigen is not yet known. No base-level quality is on record; no much larger clone is a single base apart.

The junction carries 17 bases between V and J, which are trimmed by 5 bases and 15 bases respectively. The CDR3 spans 11 residues, from the cysteine through the phenylalanine. Only the CDR3 part of the read is kept: 33 bases, read in frame from the first base. Via the germline V gene (reference sequence), CDR1 is DFQATT and CDR2 SNEGSKA. This clonotype was sampled from a man in his fifties with acute or convalescent COVID-19. Specimen: peripheral blood. The sequence joins TRBV20-1 to TRBJ2-1; the D gene is possibly TRBD2, with 5 bases matching. In nucleotide form, the sequence is TGCAGTGCTGGACTCGGAAGGATACCGTTCTTC. This encodes CSAGLGRIPFF.